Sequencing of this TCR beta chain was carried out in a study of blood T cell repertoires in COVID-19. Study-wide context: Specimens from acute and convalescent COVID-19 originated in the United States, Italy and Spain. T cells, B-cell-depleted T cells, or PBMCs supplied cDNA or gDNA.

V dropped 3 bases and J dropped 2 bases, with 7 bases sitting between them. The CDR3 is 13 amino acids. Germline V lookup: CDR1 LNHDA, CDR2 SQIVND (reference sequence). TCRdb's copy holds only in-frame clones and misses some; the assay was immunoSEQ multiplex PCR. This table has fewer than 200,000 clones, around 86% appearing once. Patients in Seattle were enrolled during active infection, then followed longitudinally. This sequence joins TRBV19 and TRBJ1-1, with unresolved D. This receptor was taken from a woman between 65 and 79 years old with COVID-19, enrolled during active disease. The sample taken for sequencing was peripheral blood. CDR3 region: CASSIRQNTEAFF. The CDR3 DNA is TGTGCCAGTAGTATCAGGCAAAACACTGAAGCTTTCTTT.